This T cell receptor (beta chain) stems from a study of PD-1 blockade in classical Hodgkin lymphoma. Time point meaning: cycle 4 day 1 (C4D1), after less than 7 weeks of nivolumab. All patients relapsed after autologous stem cell transplantation, and brentuximab vedotin exposure varied. About this clone itself: As yet, its antigen is unknown. An end of the junction does not agree with germline; a read error may underlie this.

The study's findings and limits: Complete responders had baseline diversity similar to newly diagnosed patients. When set against healthy donors, newly diagnosed patients were reported to show lower baseline TCR diversity. By C4D1 there was a significant rise in CD4+ TCR diversity but not in CD8+ TCR diversity. The causes of the repertoire differences, possibly disease activity or prior therapy, remain undefined.

Profiled with immunoSEQ multiplex PCR; TCRdb holds only in-frame clones, not every one. Among over 50,000 clones listed, 70% to 90% were seen once. Germline V gives CDR1 SEHNR, CDR2 FQNEAQ (reference sequence). The CDR3 spans 15 residues. The receptor was isolated from a human donor with classical Hodgkin lymphoma. V is TRBV7-9 and J is TRBJ1-1, with 12 bases identical to TRBD1. This specimen was peripheral blood mononuclear cells (PBMCs), taken before the fourth cycle of nivolumab. This CDR3 reads CASSLDGTGGTEAFF. The CDR3 DNA reads TGTGCCAGCAGCTTAGATGGGACAGGGGGCACTGAAGCCTTCTTT.